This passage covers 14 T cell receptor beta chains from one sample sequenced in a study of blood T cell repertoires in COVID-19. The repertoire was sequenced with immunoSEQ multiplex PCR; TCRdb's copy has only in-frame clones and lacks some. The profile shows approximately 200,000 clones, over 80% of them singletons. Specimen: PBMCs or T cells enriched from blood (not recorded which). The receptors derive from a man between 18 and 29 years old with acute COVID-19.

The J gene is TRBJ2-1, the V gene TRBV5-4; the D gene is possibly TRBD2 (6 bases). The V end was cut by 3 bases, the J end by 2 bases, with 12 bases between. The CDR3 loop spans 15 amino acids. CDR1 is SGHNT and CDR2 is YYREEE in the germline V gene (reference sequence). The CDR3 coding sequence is TGTGCCAGCAGCTCATCCGGGAGCGCCTACAATGAGCAGTTCTTC. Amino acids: CASSSSGSAYNEQFF.

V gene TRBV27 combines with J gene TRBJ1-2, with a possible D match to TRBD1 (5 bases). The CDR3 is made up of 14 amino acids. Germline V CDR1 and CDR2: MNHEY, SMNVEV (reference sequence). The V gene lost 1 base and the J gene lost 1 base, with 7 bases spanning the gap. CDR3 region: CASSLYRSNYGYTF. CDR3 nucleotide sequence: TGTGCCAGCAGTTTATACAGGAGTAACTATGGCTACACCTTC.

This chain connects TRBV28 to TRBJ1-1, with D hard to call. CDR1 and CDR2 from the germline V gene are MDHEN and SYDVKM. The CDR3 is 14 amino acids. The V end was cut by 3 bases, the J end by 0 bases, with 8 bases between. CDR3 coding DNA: TGTGCCAGCAGTTTGGAGATCCTGAACACTGAAGCTTTCTTT. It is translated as CASSLEILNTEAFF.

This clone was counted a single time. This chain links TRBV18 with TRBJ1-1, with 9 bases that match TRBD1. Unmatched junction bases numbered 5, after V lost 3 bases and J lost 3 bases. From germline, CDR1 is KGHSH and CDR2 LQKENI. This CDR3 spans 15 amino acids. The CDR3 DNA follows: TGTGCCAGCTCACCCAAACAGGGGGCGGACACTGAAGCTTTCTTT. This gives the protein CASSPKQGADTEAFF.

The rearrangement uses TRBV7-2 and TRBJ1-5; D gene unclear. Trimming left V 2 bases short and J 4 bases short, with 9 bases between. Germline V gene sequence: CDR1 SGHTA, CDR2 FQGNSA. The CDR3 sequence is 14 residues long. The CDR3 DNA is TGTGCCAGCAGCTTACGGGTCACAAATCAGCCCCAGCATTTT. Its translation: CASSLRVTNQPQHF.

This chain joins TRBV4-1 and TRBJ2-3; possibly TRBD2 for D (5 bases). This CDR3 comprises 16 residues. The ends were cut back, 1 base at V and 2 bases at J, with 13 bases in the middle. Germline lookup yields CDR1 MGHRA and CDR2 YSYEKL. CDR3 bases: TGCGCCAGCAGCCAAGCCGGAGGCGGCTACACAGATACGCAGTATTTT. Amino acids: CASSQAGGGYTDTQYF.

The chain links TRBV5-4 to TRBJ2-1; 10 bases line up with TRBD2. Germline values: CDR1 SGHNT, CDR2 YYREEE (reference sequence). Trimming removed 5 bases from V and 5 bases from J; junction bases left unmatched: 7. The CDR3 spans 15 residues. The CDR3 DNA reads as TGTGCCAGCAGACTCCTAGCGGGAGCAAACAATGAGCAGTTCTTC. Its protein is CASRLLAGANNEQFF.

CDR3: CASSLVFLGGEKLFF. CDR3 nucleotide sequence: TGTGCCAGCAGCTTGGTATTTCTTGGAGGGGAAAAACTGTTTTTT. The chain links TRBV5-5 to TRBJ1-4; D is unclear. CDR3 size: 15 residues. The germline V gene has CDR1 SGHKS and CDR2 YYEKEE (reference sequence). Deletions cut 0 bases from V and 8 bases from J, with 14 bases between.

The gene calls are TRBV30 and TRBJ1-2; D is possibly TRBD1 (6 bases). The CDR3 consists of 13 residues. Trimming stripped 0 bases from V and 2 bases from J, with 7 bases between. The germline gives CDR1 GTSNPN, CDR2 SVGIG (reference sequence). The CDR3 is CAWSVTGNYGYTF. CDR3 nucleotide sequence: TGTGCCTGGAGTGTAACAGGGAACTATGGCTACACCTTC.

The CDR3 spells CASSLGGTGDPSPLHF. As DNA, the CDR3 is TGTGCCAGCAGCTTAGGGGGAACAGGGGACCCGTCACCCCTCCACTTT. This chain uses TRBV7-2 with TRBJ1-6; 7 bases are a match to TRBD1. CDR3 length equals 16 residues. V trimming: 1 base; J trimming: 10 bases; junction bases outside the gene matches: 10. Germline V gene data show CDR1 as SGHTA and CDR2 as FQGNSA.

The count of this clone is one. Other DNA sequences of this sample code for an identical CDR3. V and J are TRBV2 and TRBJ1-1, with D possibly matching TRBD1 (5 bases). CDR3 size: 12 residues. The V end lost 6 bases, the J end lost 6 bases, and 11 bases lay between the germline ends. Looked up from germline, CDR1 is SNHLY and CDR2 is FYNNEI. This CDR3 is CASSGQGAEAFF. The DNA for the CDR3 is TGTGCCAGCAGCGGCCAGGGTGCTGAAGCTTTCTTT.

In DNA form, the CDR3 reads TGTGCCAGCAGCTTAGGGCCCCGGGTCCAAGAGACCCAGTACTTC. This encodes CASSLGPRVQETQYF. The chain joins TRBV7-8 to TRBJ2-5; D gene unclear. The length of the CDR3 is 15 residues. V dropped 1 base and J dropped 1 base, with 10 bases sitting between them. Germline V CDR1 and CDR2: SGHVS, FQNEAQ.

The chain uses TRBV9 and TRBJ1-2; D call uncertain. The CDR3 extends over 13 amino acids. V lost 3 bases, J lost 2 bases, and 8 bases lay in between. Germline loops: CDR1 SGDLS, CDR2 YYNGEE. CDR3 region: CASSGGSNYGYTF. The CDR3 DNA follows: TGTGCCAGCAGCGGAGGATCGAACTATGGCTACACCTTC.

The CDR3 loop reads CASARTGPSGYTF. CDR3 DNA sequence: TGTGCCAGCGCAAGAACAGGGCCAAGCGGCTACACCTTC. The chain uses TRBV27 and TRBJ1-2; D is perhaps TRBD1 (6 bases). Germline lookup yields CDR1 MNHEY and CDR2 SMNVEV (reference sequence). The ends were cut back, 8 bases at V and 8 bases at J, with 18 bases in the middle. The CDR3 loop spans 13 amino acids.